Listed below are T cell receptor beta chains from one sample, sequenced in a study of T cell changes during pregnancy in multiple sclerosis. Repertoires were generated with immunoSEQ multiplex PCR, while TCRdb's copy carries only in-frame clones and drops some. The repertoire holds tens of thousands of clones, with less than 95% as singletons. The material was CD8+ T cells from peripheral blood mononuclear cells, obtained before pregnancy. The source of these receptors is a female donor with multiple sclerosis, enrolled in a pregnancy study. CDR3s include the opening cysteine and the closing phenylalanine or tryptophan. The D gene is left open where the match is weak. Size tells how often a clone was seen (once, few, many) or the class of an expanded clone, and some rows leave it out.

J: TRBJ1-5; D: .; V: TRBV6-4; size: .; DNA: TGTGCCAGCAGTGACGAGGGGGGGGCCAATCAGCCCCAGCATTTT; CDR3: CASSDEGGANQPQHF
J: TRBJ2-1; D: TRBD2; V: TRBV4-1; size: .; DNA: TGCGCCAGCAGCCAATTGACTAGCGGGATCCCGGCCTACAATGAGCAGTTCTTC; CDR3: CASSQLTSGIPAYNEQFF
J: TRBJ2-1; D: TRBD2; V: TRBV4-1; size: .; DNA: TGCGCCAGCAGCCAAGATTTCAGCGGGAAGCAGTTCTTC; CDR3: CASSQDFSGKQFF
J: TRBJ2-7; D: .; V: TRBV4-3; size: .; DNA: TGCGCCAGCAGCGTTGGAGGGGGGGCAAGCTACGAGCAGTACTTC; CDR3: CASSVGGGASYEQYF
J: TRBJ2-1; D: TRBD2; V: TRBV6-4; size: .; DNA: TGTGCCAGCAGTCTCGAAGGGACTAGCGGCTACAATGAGCAGTTCTTC; CDR3: CASSLEGTSGYNEQFF
J: TRBJ1-5; D: .; V: TRBV5-1; size: .; DNA: TGCGCCAGCAGCTGGGGCACAGGGAACAATCAGCCCCAGCATTTT; CDR3: CASSWGTGNNQPQHF
J: TRBJ2-6; D: .; V: TRBV9; size: once; DNA: TGTGCCAGCACCCCAGGGTGGCGGCCAGGCTCTGGGGCCAACGTCCTGACTTTC; CDR3: CASTPGWRPGSGANVLTF
J: TRBJ2-2; D: TRBD1; V: TRBV6-4; size: .; DNA: TGTGCCAGCCGTGACCATGGACAGGGAGGCACCGGGGAGCTGTTTTTT; CDR3: CASRDHGQGGTGELFF
J: TRBJ2-1; D: TRBD2; V: TRBV27; size: .; DNA: TGTGCCAGCAGTTGGGGACTAGCGGGGGGGCGGAATGAGCAGTTCTTC; CDR3: CASSWGLAGGRNEQFF
J: TRBJ2-2; D: TRBD2; V: TRBV27; size: .; DNA: TGTGCCAGCAGTTTCGGACCGACAGCGGGAGGCACCGGGGAGCTGTTTTTT; CDR3: CASSFGPTAGGTGELFF
J: TRBJ2-7; D: .; V: TRBV9; size: once; DNA: TGTGCCAGCAGCGTAGGGGACTTGATCTACGAGCAGTACTTC; CDR3: CASSVGDLIYEQYF
J: TRBJ1-2; D: TRBD1; V: TRBV27; size: .; DNA: TGTGCCAGCAGTTCGTCCCGGGACAGGGAATGGAGCTATGGCTACACCTTC; CDR3: CASSSSRDREWSYGYTF
J: TRBJ2-1; D: TRBD2; V: TRBV4-3; size: .; DNA: TGCGCCAGCAGCCAAGGGTGGGATACTAGCGGGGGGGACAATGAGCAGTTCTTC; CDR3: CASSQGWDTSGGDNEQFF
J: TRBJ2-5; D: .; V: TRBV29-1; size: .; DNA: TGCAGCGTTGAAGAACAGGCTGTACTTGGGACCCAGTACTTC; CDR3: CSVEEQAVLGTQYF
J: TRBJ2-1; D: .; V: TRBV5-5; size: .; DNA: TGTGCCAGCAGGCCCACGGGCCAGGGCTACAATGAGCAGTTCTTC; CDR3: CASRPTGQGYNEQFF
J: TRBJ2-7; D: TRBD2; V: TRBV5-1; size: .; DNA: TGCGCCAGCAGCTTGGGTTGGGCTAGCGGGAGTTCAGCCTACGAGCAGTACTTC; CDR3: CASSLGWASGSSAYEQYF
J: TRBJ2-1; D: TRBD2; V: TRBV19; size: .; DNA: TGTGCCAGTAGGCGGGAGGGCAGCTTTGCCAATGAGCAGTTCTTC; CDR3: CASRREGSFANEQFF
J: TRBJ2-7; D: TRBD1; V: TRBV5-4; size: once; DNA: TGTGCCAGCAGCTTAGGGACAGGGGGCTACGAGCAGTACTTC; CDR3: CASSLGTGGYEQYF
J: TRBJ1-2; D: TRBD1; V: TRBV7-2; size: .; DNA: TGTGCCAGCAGCCCGGAACAGGGGATCTATGGCTACACCTTC; CDR3: CASSPEQGIYGYTF
J: TRBJ2-7; D: TRBD1; V: TRBV7-7; size: .; DNA: TGTGCCAGCAGCTTCGCCGGGACAGGTGACTACGAGCAGTACTTC; CDR3: CASSFAGTGDYEQYF
J: TRBJ1-2; D: .; V: TRBV19; size: few; DNA: TGTGCCAGTAGTATAGGGTTAGATGGCTACACCTTC; CDR3: CASSIGLDGYTF
J: TRBJ1-1; D: .; V: TRBV5-1; size: .; DNA: TGCGCCAGCAGCCAACGGGGAGGGACTGAAGCTTTCTTT; CDR3: CASSQRGGTEAFF
J: TRBJ2-5; D: .; V: TRBV6-1; size: .; DNA: TGTGCCAGCAGTGATCCGCGTCAGACCCAGTACTTC; CDR3: CASSDPRQTQYF
J: TRBJ2-1; D: .; V: TRBV6-5; size: once; DNA: TGTGCCAGCAGTTACGCTAGCATACACAATGAGCAGTTCTTC; CDR3: CASSYASIHNEQFF
J: TRBJ2-7; D: TRBD1; V: TRBV30; size: .; DNA: TGTGCCTGGAGCAGGACAGGCTCCTACGAGCAGTACTTC; CDR3: CAWSRTGSYEQYF
J: TRBJ1-5; D: .; V: TRBV5-1; size: .; DNA: TGCGCCAGCAGCTTGAAGGGGAATCAGCCCCAGCATTTT; CDR3: CASSLKGNQPQHF
J: TRBJ1-2; D: .; V: TRBV6-5; size: .; DNA: TGTGCCAGCAGCTTGGACAGATACTATGGCTACACCTTC; CDR3: CASSLDRYYGYTF
J: TRBJ2-7; D: TRBD1; V: TRBV7-9; size: .; DNA: TGTGCCAGCAGCTCAGAAGACAGGGGAACCTACGAGCAGTACTTC; CDR3: CASSSEDRGTYEQYF
J: TRBJ1-1; D: TRBD1; V: TRBV19; size: medium-sized; DNA: TGTGCCAGTAGTACCCCGGGACAGGAGTCGGCGGACACTGAAGCTTTCTTT; CDR3: CASSTPGQESADTEAFF
J: TRBJ2-5; D: TRBD2; V: TRBV13; size: .; DNA: TGTGCCAGCAGCTTAAGCGGGAGTTGGGAGACCCAGTACTTC; CDR3: CASSLSGSWETQYF
J: TRBJ1-2; D: TRBD1; V: TRBV13; size: .; DNA: TGTGCCAGCAGCACTCCCGGGACAGGCGCGGGCTACACCTTC; CDR3: CASSTPGTGAGYTF
J: TRBJ1-1; D: .; V: TRBV5-4; size: .; DNA: TGTGCCAGCAGCTTGGGGGGAGGCACTGAAGCTTTCTTT; CDR3: CASSLGGGTEAFF
J: TRBJ2-7; D: .; V: TRBV14; size: .; DNA: TGTGCCAGCAATCCCTGGGACTCCTTAGACGAGCAGTACTTC; CDR3: CASNPWDSLDEQYF
J: TRBJ2-7; D: TRBD1; V: TRBV7-6; size: .; DNA: TGTGCCAGCAGCCGCGCAGGGGGCCCTACCTACGAGCAGTACTTC; CDR3: CASSRAGGPTYEQYF
J: TRBJ2-1; D: .; V: TRBV2; size: .; DNA: TGTGCCAGCAGGGCCCAGCGGAATGAGCAGTTCTTC; CDR3: CASRAQRNEQFF
J: TRBJ1-1; D: TRBD1; V: TRBV28; size: few; DNA: TGTGCCAGCAGGTGGACAGGGAGCACTGAAGCTTTCTTT; CDR3: CASRWTGSTEAFF
J: TRBJ2-7; D: TRBD1; V: TRBV2; size: .; DNA: TGTGCCAGCAGTTTTCGACAGGGGCAAGCCTACGAGCAGTACTTC; CDR3: CASSFRQGQAYEQYF
J: TRBJ2-5; D: TRBD1; V: TRBV9; size: .; DNA: TGTGCCAGCAGCGTCGACAGGGGGGAATACAGTGGTGAGACCCAGTACTTC; CDR3: CASSVDRGEYSGETQYF
J: TRBJ1-1; D: TRBD1; V: TRBV7-6; size: .; DNA: TGTGCCAGCAGCCCCGGACAGGGGCGACTCATGAACACTGAAGCTTTCTTT; CDR3: CASSPGQGRLMNTEAFF
J: TRBJ1-1; D: TRBD1; V: TRBV14; size: .; DNA: TGTGCCAGCAGCCGCCAGACAGGGGCGGTTGAAGCTTTCTTT; CDR3: CASSRQTGAVEAFF